This TCR beta chain derives from a study of shared clonotypes between healthy human individuals. The wider study: Aged 18 to 49, the donors were a couple of women and a few men.

Between the trimmed V and J ends, which lost 6 bases and 2 bases, there was a span of 16 bases. The CDR3 runs to 15 residues. CDR1 is MNHEY, CDR2 SVGAGI, per germline. This table comes from immunoSEQ multiplex PCR, and its TCRdb copy is limited to in-frame clones, with some not included. The data hold 850,000 to 1,200,000 clones, with around 76% observed a single time. Naive CD4+ cells were CD45RA-selected; the remaining cells were memory. The rearrangement joins TRBV6-5 to TRBJ1-1; a weak D match, TRBD1 (6 bases). The TCR sequence derives from a man younger than 35 in good health. Input material: memory CD4+ T cells sorted from blood. Specified subset: CD45RA-negative fraction. The CDR3 loop reads CASRTLRGANTEAFF. The CDR3, as DNA: TGTGCCAGCAGAACCTTAAGGGGGGCCAACACTGAAGCTTTCTTT.